These 8 T cell receptor beta chains share one sample of origin, sequenced in a study of shared clonotypes between healthy human individuals (dated by TCRdb to 2019 to 2021). Library preparation was by the immunoSEQ multiplex PCR assay. TCRdb took this table from immuneACCESS and kept in-frame rearrangements with V and J called. Such tables lack part of the clones; where checked against another copy, unresolved V genes explain under half of the gap, and the rest is unexplained. A total of approximately 980,000 clones appear in this sample, approximately 76% of them only once. The biggest ten clones account for about 1.5% of the sample. The sequenced sample was memory CD4+ T cells sorted from blood. What the cell subset or site label conveys for this sample: CD45RA-negative fraction. Every receptor here comes from a man between 18 and 35 years old in good health.

V is TRBV2 and J is TRBJ2-1, with D perhaps TRBD2 (6 bases). CDR3 length: 15 residues. Per the germline V gene, CDR1 is SNHLY and CDR2 is FYNNEI. Trimming stripped 5 bases from V and 0 bases from J, with 11 bases between. CDR3 coding DNA: TGTGCCAGCAGTTTAACCGGGGGCTCCTACAATGAGCAGTTCTTC. This gives the protein CASSLTGGSYNEQFF. The full variable domain, rest sourced from reference TRBV2 and TRBJ2-1, is EPEVTQTPSHQVTQMGQEVILRCVPISNHLYFYWYRQILGQKVEFLVSFYNNEISEKSEIFDDQFSVERPDGSNFTLKIRSTKLEDSAMYFCASSLTGGSYNEQFFGPGTRLTVL.

This sequence joins TRBV6-5 and TRBJ2-7; the D call may be TRBD1 or TRBD2 (6 bases each). CDR1 and CDR2 (germline): MNHEY, SVGAGI. This CDR3 region has 13 residues. The V end was cut by 9 bases, the J end by 4 bases, with 16 bases between. CDR3: CASTGTPSYEQYF. CDR3 coding DNA: TGTGCCAGTACAGGGACTCCTTCTTACGAGCAGTACTTC.

The CDR3 DNA is TGTGCCAGCTCACCACCGACGGGGGCAGATACGCAGTATTTT. This gives the protein CASSPPTGADTQYF. The chain couples TRBV18 to TRBJ2-3, with a weak D call TRBD2 (6 bases). The V gene lost 0 bases and the J gene lost 4 bases, with 8 bases spanning the gap. Germline assignment: CDR1 KGHSH and CDR2 LQKENI. This CDR3 contains 14 residues.

This clone is a singleton in its sample. The chain has TRBV2 and TRBJ2-7; 7 bases map to TRBD2. The CDR3 extends over 14 amino acids. V gave up 6 bases and J gave up 4 bases; unmatched junction bases: 9. CDR1 SNHLY and CDR2 FYNNEI come from the germline V gene. CDR3 sequence reads: CASRWREPSYEQYF. DNA of the CDR3: TGTGCCAGCAGGTGGCGGGAGCCCTCGTACGAGCAGTACTTC.

This clone was counted a single time. CDR3 sequence reads: CASSSRTGSTDTQYF. CDR3 DNA: TGTGCCAGCAGTTCCAGGACGGGGAGCACAGATACGCAGTATTTT. V gene TRBV6-6 combines with J gene TRBJ2-3, with a tentative D call TRBD2 (5 bases). The CDR3 is made up of 15 amino acids. The V end lost 4 bases, the J end lost 0 bases, and 11 bases lay between the germline ends. From germline, CDR1 is MNHNY and CDR2 SVGAGI (reference sequence).

With respect to this clone: Other DNA sequences from this sample encode an identical CDR3 as well. CDR3: CASSWGQGGNQPQHF. For the CDR3, the DNA is TGTGCCAGCAGCTGGGGACAGGGGGGCAATCAGCCCCAGCATTTT. The chain has TRBV7-2 and TRBJ1-5, with 11 bases fitting TRBD1. Trimming took 4 bases from V and 2 from J; bases not matched to a gene: 1. This CDR3 is 15 amino acids long. CDR1 is SGHTA, CDR2 FQGNSA, per germline.

In this sample, this clone turned up a few times. Other DNA sequences in this specimen translate into the identical CDR3. This chain connects TRBV5-1 to TRBJ2-2, with a weak D call TRBD1 (6 bases). With 4 bases removed from V and 2 bases from J, the gap between germline ends came to 12 bases. The CDR3 has 15 amino acids. Germline V lookup: CDR1 SGHRS, CDR2 YFSETQ. CDR3 residues: CASSLDSRNTGELFF. The CDR3 coding sequence is TGCGCCAGCAGCCTGGACAGTAGAAACACCGGGGAGCTGTTTTTT.

The chain carries TRBV4-3 and TRBJ2-3, with D uncertain. Trimming shortened V by 1 base and J by 3 bases, and 5 bases separated the two germline ends. There are 13 residues in the CDR3. Germline V gene data show CDR1 as LGHNA and CDR2 as YSLEER. CDR3 coding DNA: TGCGCCAGCAGCCAAGCTGTAACAGATACGCAGTATTTT. Translating gives CASSQAVTDTQYF.